One and the same sample provided the 27 T cell receptor beta chains below, sequenced in a study of T-cell memory formation after mild COVID-19. TCRdb reanalysed the 5' RACE reads using MiXCR and keeps one entry per CDR3 protein. The sample has roughly 410,000 distinct CDR3 sequences; roughly 26% are singletons. The sequencing sample was made of PBMCs or a T cell subset sorted from them (not recorded which). The receptors here all came from an adult woman who had mild COVID-19 (a few samples of this study predate the infection). Cell type and time point are not known.

This clonotype showed up just a few times. J is TRBJ2-4 and V is TRBV4-1; 8 nucleotides align to TRBD2. After removal of 6 bases from V and 5 bases from J, the junction contained 0 bases not matched to a gene. The germline V gene encodes CDR1 MGHRA and CDR2 YSYEKL. The CDR3 totals 12 residues. The CDR3 here is CASRTSENIQYF. The CDR3 DNA is TGCGCCAGCAGGACTAGCGAAAACATTCAGTACTTC.

This clonotype has more than one count but fewer than ten. CDR3 in DNA: TGTGCCAGCACGACTACTAGCGGGGTAACCTACGAGCAGTACTTC. This encodes CASTTTSGVTYEQYF. The chain joins TRBV25-1 to TRBJ2-7; 10 bases fit TRBD2. The CDR3 extends over 15 amino acids. Looked up from germline, CDR1 is MGHDK and CDR2 is SYGVNS. The V and J ends lost 7 bases and 2 bases, in that order; junction bases with no gene match: 8.

The rearrangement uses TRBV4-1 and TRBJ1-2; 7 bases map to TRBD1. CDR1 MGHRA and CDR2 YSYEKL come from the germline V gene. The CDR3 has 15 residues. Germline trimming cut 0 bases from V and 5 bases from J; bases unmatched to any gene: 6. CDR3: CASSQDRDRIYGYTF. The DNA of the CDR3 is TGCGCCAGCAGCCAAGACCGGGACAGAATTTATGGCTACACCTTC.

This clonotype was seen more than once but under ten times. This chain connects TRBV3-1 to TRBJ2-7; D may be TRBD1 (6 bases). The CDR3 extends over 15 amino acids. Germline CDR1 is LGHDT and CDR2 is YNNKEL (reference sequence). V was cut by 3 bases and J by 7 bases, with 19 bases left in between. CDR3 sequence (DNA): TGTGCCAGCAGCCACACAACAGGGAAGTTGGGAGAGCAGTACTTC. Protein product: CASSHTTGKLGEQYF.

The chain has TRBV11-2 and TRBJ2-7; no definite D call. This CDR3 is 13 amino acids long. Per germline, CDR1 SGHAT and CDR2 FQNNGV. V dropped 8 bases and J dropped 0 bases, with 11 bases sitting between them. The CDR3 nucleotides are TGTGCCAGCGCGAAATTGAGCTCCTACGAGCAGTACTTC. This gives the protein CASAKLSSYEQYF.

This clonotype came up a few times. Here the CDR3 reads CASGRSSQPQETQYF. CDR3 sequence (DNA): TGCGCCAGCGGAAGGTCCTCGCAGCCCCAAGAGACCCAGTACTTC. This sequence joins TRBV5-1 and TRBJ2-5, with D unclear. The V end was cut by 7 bases, the J end by 1 base, with 17 bases between. The CDR3 is made up of 15 amino acids. Germline V gives CDR1 SGHRS, CDR2 YFSETQ.

This clonotype occurred a few times. This chain uses TRBV29-1 with TRBJ2-1; TRBD2 aligns across 11 bases. CDR3 length: 14 residues. Trimming at V came to 6 bases and at J to 2 bases, leaving 3 bases not matched to a gene. Germline assignment: CDR1 SQVTM and CDR2 ANQGSEA. CDR3 nucleotides: TGCAGCGTCGTAGCGGGAGGGCCCTACAATGAGCAGTTCTTC. Amino acids: CSVVAGGPYNEQFF.

This clonotype came up once. This rearrangement joins TRBV6-5 to TRBJ2-7; 9 positions match TRBD1. J was trimmed by 0 bases and V by 5 bases; bases with no gene match: 5. This CDR3 spans 15 amino acids. Germline CDR1 reads MNHEY; CDR2 reads SVGAGI. CDR3 sequence (DNA): TGTGCCAGCAGTCGGGGACAGGGAGCCTCCTACGAGCAGTACTTC. Protein product: CASSRGQGASYEQYF.

The chain recombines TRBV5-1 with TRBJ1-2, with 8 bases lining up with TRBD1. This CDR3 is built from 16 residues. Germline lookup yields CDR1 SGHRS and CDR2 YFSETQ. The ends lost 0 bases at V and 2 bases at J; junction bases unmatched: 6. The CDR3 region is CASSLGGQAGNYGYTF. DNA of the CDR3: TGCGCCAGCAGCTTGGGGGGACAGGCTGGAAACTATGGCTACACCTTC.

This clonotype was found many times. V gene TRBV15 combines with J gene TRBJ2-1, with 7 bases fitting TRBD2. Per germline, CDR1 LNHNV and CDR2 YYDKDF (reference sequence). This CDR3 comprises 15 residues. The J segment lost 5 bases and the V segment lost 4 bases, leaving 8 bases of the junction unmatched. CDR3: CATSNRLAEHNEQFF. DNA for the CDR3: TGTGCCACCAGCAACCGACTAGCAGAGCACAATGAGCAGTTCTTC.

The chain links TRBV29-1 to TRBJ1-1; no definite D call. CDR3 length equals 12 residues. The V and J ends lost 3 bases and 0 bases respectively, with 5 bases between them. The V gene's germline CDR1 is SQVTM and CDR2 ANQGSEA. The CDR3 loop reads CSVDVMNTEAFF. CDR3 DNA: TGCAGCGTTGACGTCATGAACACTGAAGCTTTCTTT.

The sample holds a few counts of this clonotype. This chain links TRBV12-3 or TRBV12-4 with TRBJ1-2; maybe TRBD1 (6 bases). This CDR3 has 15 amino acids. The V and J ends lost 5 bases and 8 bases respectively, with 21 bases between them. The CDR3 DNA is TGTGCCAGCAGTCAACTAACGTCAGGGGTTTTGGGCTACACCTTC. This codes for CASSQLTSGVLGYTF.

This clonotype was found many times. This rearrangement joins TRBV29-1 to TRBJ2-5; TRBD1 is a possible D gene (6 bases). This CDR3 has 14 amino acids. Germline CDR1 reads SQVTM; CDR2 reads ANQGSEA. V shed 1 base and J shed 2 bases, with 11 bases lying between them. The CDR3 DNA sequence: TGCAGCGTTGAAGGGGGACAAGAACAAGAGACCCAGTACTTC. Translation gives CSVEGGQEQETQYF.

CDR3 nucleotide sequence: TGTGCCAGCAGCCAGGCTGGTGATGAAAAACTGTTTTTT. Encoded protein: CASSQAGDEKLFF. This rearrangement joins TRBV3-1 to TRBJ1-4; no definite D call. V lost 3 bases to trimming and J lost 6 bases, with 8 bases between them. Germline loops: CDR1 LGHDT, CDR2 YNNKEL (reference sequence). The CDR3 loop spans 13 amino acids.

This chain joins TRBV11-2 and TRBJ1-2, with D unclear. CDR1 and CDR2 (germline): SGHAT, FQNNGV. This CDR3 has 10 amino acids. V was clipped by 8 bases and J by 4 bases, with 5 bases between them. CDR3 region: CASGSYGYTF. CDR3 DNA: TGTGCCAGCGGCTCCTATGGCTACACCTTC. The full variable domain, in which reference TRBV11-2 and TRBJ1-2 provide the parts outside the CDR3, is EAGVAQSPRYKIIEKRQSVAFWCNPISGHATLYWYQQILGQGPKLLIQFQNNGVVDDSQLPKDRFSAERLKGVDSTLKIQPAKLEDSAVYLCASGSYGYTFGSGTRLTVV.

The chain joins TRBV10-3 to TRBJ2-3; 8 bases are shared with TRBD2. Germline values: CDR1 ENHRY, CDR2 SYGVKD. The CDR3 sequence is 13 residues long. Losses at the gene ends were 9 bases for V and 4 bases for J; bases not matched to a gene: 6. The CDR3 spells CAISERGPDTQYF. CDR3 bases: TGTGCCATTTCGGAGCGGGGGCCAGATACGCAGTATTTT.

The chain is built from TRBV20-1 and TRBJ2-1; 9 positions match TRBD2. There are 17 residues in the CDR3. Germline trimming cut 3 bases from V and 3 bases from J; bases unmatched to any gene: 12. The germline CDR1 and CDR2 sequences are DFQATT and SNEGSKA (reference sequence). Written as DNA, the CDR3 is TGCAGTGCTAGGCGCAGTCGTGGTAGCGGGGGCTACAATGAGCAGTTCTTC. It specifies CSARRSRGSGGYNEQFF.

This clonotype was seen more than once but under ten times. The chain employs TRBV7-3 and TRBJ2-5; tentative D call: TRBD2 (6 bases). The germline V gene has CDR1 SGHTA and CDR2 FQGTGA. The CDR3 has 13 residues. The V gene lost 5 bases and the J gene lost 4 bases, with 11 bases spanning the gap. CDR3: CASSQLAAETQYF. CDR3 nucleotides: TGTGCCAGCAGCCAACTAGCAGCAGAGACCCAGTACTTC.

This clonotype has just a few counts. The V call is TRBV20-1, the J call TRBJ1-1; D gene uncertain. Germline V gene data show CDR1 as DFQATT and CDR2 as SNEGSKA (reference sequence). The CDR3 runs to 14 residues. The V and J ends lost 5 bases and 0 bases respectively, with 13 bases between them. In DNA, the CDR3 is TGCAGTGCTGGAGCGGGGAGCATGAACACTGAAGCTTTCTTT. Its protein is CSAGAGSMNTEAFF.

This clonotype was seen a handful of times. The V and J genes are TRBV6-2 or TRBV6-3 and TRBJ2-3; 8 bases line up with TRBD1. Trimming at V came to 6 bases and at J to 2 bases, leaving 7 bases not matched to a gene. Germline V lookup: CDR1 MNHEY, CDR2 SVGEGT. The length of the CDR3 is 15 residues. CDR3 coding DNA: TGTGCCAGCAGATCCGGGACAGGTGACACAGATACGCAGTATTTT. It specifies CASRSGTGDTDTQYF.

In this sample, this clonotype turned up a few times. The V call is TRBV7-9, the J call TRBJ2-7; D not certain. V was cut by 6 bases and J by 10 bases, with 4 bases left in between. The germline gives CDR1 SEHNR, CDR2 FQNEAQ (reference sequence). This CDR3 has 8 amino acids. The CDR3 sequence: CASSRQYF. DNA for the CDR3: TGTGCCAGCAGTCGCCAGTACTTC.

The V gene is TRBV18, the J gene TRBJ2-3, with D uncertain. Germline-derived CDR1 and CDR2 are KGHSH and LQKENI. Trimming took off 2 bases at V and 0 bases at J, with 9 bases between the two ends. This CDR3 has 15 residues. CDR3 DNA: TGTGCCAGCTCACCAACCGGCGTAAGCACAGATACGCAGTATTTT. It is translated as CASSPTGVSTDTQYF.

This chain links TRBV5-1 with TRBJ2-7; D unresolved. V was trimmed by 0 bases and J by 3 bases, leaving 13 bases between them. The CDR3 spans 15 residues. Germline loops: CDR1 SGHRS, CDR2 YFSETQ. CDR3 in amino acids: CASSLEYSTLYEQYF. DNA of the CDR3: TGCGCCAGCAGCTTGGAATACAGCACCCTCTACGAGCAGTACTTC. Filled out from reference TRBV5-1 and TRBJ2-7, the complete variable domain reads KAGVTQTPRYLIKTRGQQVTLSCSPISGHRSVSWYQQTPGQGLQFLFEYFSETQRNKGNFPGRFSGRQFSNSRSEMNVSTLELGDSALYLCASSLEYSTLYEQYFGPGTRLTVT.

The chain combines TRBV5-1 with TRBJ2-5; 8 nucleotides agree with TRBD2. Trimming cost V 3 bases and J 4 bases; bases outside gene matches: 5. The CDR3 has 14 residues. Germline V gene data show CDR1 as SGHRS and CDR2 as YFSETQ. DNA of the CDR3: TGCGCCAGCAGCTCCCTCAGCGGGAGAGAGACCCAGTACTTC. Translating it yields CASSSLSGRETQYF.

In its sample, this clonotype was seen a few times. The junction departs from the called germline gene at one end, perhaps through a read error. The chain carries TRBV29-1 and TRBJ2-7; 11 nucleotides align to TRBD1. The CDR3 has 14 residues. Germline values: CDR1 SQVTM, CDR2 ANQGSEA. CDR3 loop: CSVEVGQGGHEQYF. The DNA for the CDR3 is TGCAGCGTGGAAGTGGGACAGGGGGGCCACGAGCAGTACTTC.

In this sample, this clonotype turned up a few times. The chain carries TRBV6-1 and TRBJ1-2, with a possible D match to TRBD1 (5 bases). The germline V gene has CDR1 MNHNS and CDR2 SASEGT. The CDR3 is 18 residues long. V lost 5 bases and J 2 bases, leaving 24 bases between the germline ends. The CDR3 spells CASSPLGTAAPINYGYTF. The DNA for the CDR3 is TGTGCCAGCAGTCCTCTAGGGACGGCGGCCCCAATCAACTATGGCTACACCTTC.

The chain couples TRBV2 to TRBJ2-7; 12 positions match TRBD2. The CDR3 covers 17 residues. Losses at the gene ends were 4 bases for V and 2 bases for J; bases not matched to a gene: 9. Germline lookup yields CDR1 SNHLY and CDR2 FYNNEI. The CDR3 region has the DNA TGTGCCAGCAGTGTGTTTCCAACTAGCGGGAGGACCTACGAGCAGTACTTC. This encodes CASSVFPTSGRTYEQYF.